These T cell receptor beta chains were read from a single sample in a study of shared clonotypes between healthy human individuals. The protocol was immunoSEQ multiplex PCR, while the TCRdb copy is restricted to in-frame clones and leaves out a portion. The sample records about 450,000 clones, 79% being singletons. Sequences were obtained from PBMCs. These receptors were collected from a woman aged 40-49 years in good health. Some clones in this sample may be carry-over from other donors' samples. Both conserved end residues are part of each CDR3. The D gene is left open where the match is weak. Clone size, where shown, is once, few, many, or a class for clones that have expanded.

j_call clone_size v_call d_call cdr3_nt cdr3_aa
TRBJ2-3 NA TRBV7-3 TRBD1 TGTGCCAGCAGCCCGGGACAGGGTGGAGATACGCAGTATTTT CASSPGQGGDTQYF
TRBJ2-7 NA TRBV5-1 NA TGCGCCAGCAGCTTGGCCCAGAGCGAGCAGTACTTC CASSLAQSEQYF
TRBJ2-7 NA TRBV4-2 TRBD2 TGTGCCAGCAGCCCGATCGGGAGGGACTACGAGCAGTACTTC CASSPIGRDYEQYF
TRBJ2-2 NA TRBV28 TRBD2 TGTGCCAGCAGTATCGGGACTAGCGGGAGCACCGGGGAGCTGTTTTTT CASSIGTSGSTGELFF
TRBJ2-7 NA TRBV28 TRBD1 TGTGCCAGCAGTTTAGCGGGACAGGCAAAAAGCTCCTACGAGCAGTACTTC CASSLAGQAKSSYEQYF
TRBJ2-7 NA TRBV25-1 TRBD2 TGTGCCAGCAGTGAAAGCCTAGCGGGAGCCTACGAGCAGTACTTC CASSESLAGAYEQYF
TRBJ2-3 NA TRBV4-1 TRBD2 TGCGCCAGCAGCCAAGGTGTTGCACTAGCGAGCACAGATACGCAGTATTTT CASSQGVALASTDTQYF
TRBJ2-7 NA TRBV7-9 NA TGTGCCAGCAGCTTAGTCGTTGGGGCGTACGAGCAGTACTTC CASSLVVGAYEQYF
TRBJ2-5 NA TRBV5-1 TRBD1 TGCGCCAGCAGCCTAGGGACAGGATGGATGAAGGAGACCCAGTACTTC CASSLGTGWMKETQYF
TRBJ2-7 NA TRBV6-6 NA TGTGCCAGCAGTTACGATCGGGCAAGCTCCTACGAGCAGTACTTC CASSYDRASSYEQYF
TRBJ2-5 few TRBV7-8 NA TGTGCCAGCAGAAGCAGGGTTCAGGAGACCCAGTACTTC CASRSRVQETQYF
TRBJ2-7 NA TRBV5-1 NA TGCGCCAGCAGCTTGGTCCCGGTTGGTAGCCGTGGTACCTACGAGCAGTACTTC CASSLVPVGSRGTYEQYF
TRBJ2-3 NA TRBV6-4 NA TGTGCCAGCAGTGACCGCGGAGACACAGATACGCAGTATTTT CASSDRGDTDTQYF
TRBJ2-4 NA TRBV7-2 TRBD1 TGTGCCAGCAGCTTGTCCGGGACAGGGGTAACCAAAAACATTCAGTACTTC CASSLSGTGVTKNIQYF
TRBJ2-5 NA TRBV4-3 TRBD2 TGCGCCAGCAGCCAAGAAGGGAGGGTCTGGGAGACCCAGTACTTC CASSQEGRVWETQYF
TRBJ2-7 NA TRBV6-5 NA TGTGCCAGCAGTTCGCGACATAAGAAAAGCTCCTACGAGCAGTACTTC CASSSRHKKSSYEQYF
TRBJ2-4 NA TRBV7-2 NA TGTGCCAGCAGCCCCGCCCGGGCTGTCGGAAACATTCAGTACTTC CASSPARAVGNIQYF
TRBJ1-5 NA TRBV7-3 NA TGTGCCAGCAGCTTGTGGGCGGGTCAGCCCCAGCATTTT CASSLWAGQPQHF
TRBJ2-5 NA TRBV7-2 NA TGTGCCAGCAGCTTAGACAGAGCCCAAGAGACCCAGTACTTC CASSLDRAQETQYF
TRBJ1-2 NA TRBV9 NA TGTGCCAGCAGCGGAAGGGATGGCTACACCTTC CASSGRDGYTF
TRBJ2-7 NA TRBV4-3 NA TGCGCCAGCAGCCCTGAGGGAGCGTACAGGGGAGGTGGGAGCTCCTACGAGCAGTACTTC CASSPEGAYRGGGSSYEQYF
TRBJ2-3 few TRBV2 TRBD2 TGTGCCAGCCTTAGCGGGAGCACGCAGTATTTT CASLSGSTQYF
TRBJ2-1 NA TRBV7-9 NA TGTGCCAGCAGCTTAGCTCTTGGACAGAGCAATGAGCAGTTCTTC CASSLALGQSNEQFF
TRBJ2-5 NA TRBV28 TRBD1 TGTGCCAGCAGTTTTGACAGGGTGGGGGAGACCCAGTACTTC CASSFDRVGETQYF
TRBJ2-2 NA TRBV9 NA TGTGCCAGCAGCGTAGTTGGGATCACCGGGGAGCTGTTTTTT CASSVVGITGELFF